This TCR beta chain derives from a study of CD8+CD57+ T cells in acquired aplastic anemia (dated by TCRdb to the late 2010s). Turning to the overall study: On average, sorted CD4+ and CD8+ cells yielded around 3.4 ug of extracted DNA, with a range of roughly 0.18 to 30 ug. Mean read counts for healthy donor samples were about 10 million for CD4+ cells and under 14 million for CD8+ cells. Results the study describes overall, beyond this receptor: No significant difference in CD8+ Simpson's diversity was found between patients and healthy controls (P=0.060). Some 30 CD8+ CDR3 sequences were shared between patients and controls but appeared highly expressed in patients and within their immunodominant clones.

TCR beta VDJ combination and CDR3 sequence profiling used genomic DNA as the template. An Illumina HiSeq 2000 was used for TCR repertoire sequencing. The study's processing was this. Repertoire assessment relied on Simpson's diversity index, CDR3 size and DJ length profiles, and TRBV/TRBJ rearrangement plots. The immunodominant clone was defined as the most abundant DNA sequence in deep sequencing data. CDR3 amino acid sequences were screened for sharing across subjects and compared with published repertoires and the VDJdb database. TCRdb ran its own pipeline on the public reads, namely fastp trimming at Q25 and MiXCR clone calling, and kept in-frame beta chains. Each record represents a unique CDR3 protein, reported with the most common genes and DNA among its rows. The V and J calls follow TCRdb's processing rather than the paper's. The sample table contains 98,000 or so distinct CDR3 sequences; only one count was recorded for around 53% of them. The ten largest clones capture 25% to 35% of the sample.

TCR repertoires of sorted CD4+ and CD8+ blood T cells from severe aplastic anemia patients and healthy subjects were deep-sequenced in the study. Ficoll-Paque density gradient centrifugation was used to isolate peripheral blood mononuclear cells. Before DNA extraction, CD4+ and CD8+ T cells were sorted by FACS or by magnetic beads. This clonotype was observed many times. Its specific antigen is unknown. Base quality data are lacking; no much larger clone is found one base away. The sequenced material came from sorted CD4+, CD8+, or CD8+CD57+ T cells (not recorded which) from PBMCs. This clonotype was obtained from a human donor in good health, serving as a control.

CDR3 sequence: CASSLRQGQGSYEQYF. The DNA sequence is TGTGCCAGCAGCTTGAGGCAGGGACAGGGTTCTTACGAGCAGTACTTC. The V and J genes are TRBV5-5 and TRBJ2-7; 9 central bases correspond to TRBD1. At the junction V is shortened by 1 base and J by 4 bases; bases outside the gene matches: 9. Spanning cysteine to phenylalanine, the CDR3 consists of 16 amino acids. Of all the DNA, just the CDR3 is kept, 48 bases in frame from base 1. For CDR1 and CDR2, the germline V gene (reference sequence) lists SGHKS and YYEKEE. Supplemented by the reference TRBV5-5 and TRBJ2-7 proteins around the CDR3, the complete variable domain is DAGVTQSPTHLIKTRGQQVTLRCSPISGHKSVSWYQQVLGQGPQFIFQYYEKEERGRGNFPDRFSARQFPNYSSELNVNALLLGDSALYLCASSLRQGQGSYEQYFGPGTRLTVT.